The 6 T cell receptor beta chains below all came from one sample that was sequenced in a study of blood T cell repertoires in COVID-19. The repertoire was sequenced with immunoSEQ multiplex PCR; TCRdb's copy has only in-frame clones and lacks some. Altogether approximately 120,000 clones are present, over 75% being singletons, with the ten largest covering about 7%. The specimen was peripheral blood. These receptors originate from an elderly man with active or convalescent COVID-19.

The chain employs TRBV19 and TRBJ1-1, with 9 nucleotides matching TRBD1. The CDR3 runs to 14 residues. V was clipped by 2 bases and J by 5 bases; unmatched bases: 3. Looked up from germline, CDR1 is LNHDA and CDR2 is SQIVND (reference sequence). CDR3 in DNA: TGTGCCAGTAGTATAACAGGGGGCTTGACTGAAGCTTTCTTT. It specifies CASSITGGLTEAFF.

The rearrangement uses TRBV27 and TRBJ1-6, with TRBD1 matching 7 bases. The length of the CDR3 is 14 residues. The germline CDR1 and CDR2 sequences are MNHEY and SMNVEV (reference sequence). Germline trimming cut 2 bases from V and 10 bases from J; bases unmatched to any gene: 5. The CDR3 protein is CASSLDRVGSPLHF. The CDR3 bases are TGTGCCAGCAGTTTAGACAGGGTGGGCTCACCCCTCCACTTT.

The chain combines TRBV27 with TRBJ2-7; 8 bases are shared with TRBD1. In germline, CDR1 is MNHEY, CDR2 SMNVEV (reference sequence). The length of the CDR3 is 14 residues. The V and J ends lost 4 bases and 2 bases, in that order; junction bases with no gene match: 4. CDR3 sequence reads: CASSWGTGAYEQYF. CDR3 bases: TGTGCCAGCAGTTGGGGGACAGGAGCCTACGAGCAGTACTTC.

The chain carries TRBV7-6 and TRBJ1-4, with D maybe TRBD1 (5 bases). The CDR3 runs to 18 residues. V was cut by 6 bases and J by 1 base, with 21 bases left in between. Germline lookup yields CDR1 SGHVS and CDR2 FNYEAQ. The CDR3 DNA reads TGTGCCAGCAGTACAGTACGGTCAGGGATGGGAACTAATGAAAAACTGTTTTTT. It encodes CASSTVRSGMGTNEKLFF.

The V and J genes are TRBV15 and TRBJ1-1; TRBD1 matches 8 bases. In germline, CDR1 is LNHNV, CDR2 YYDKDF (reference sequence). The CDR3 extends over 14 amino acids. V lost 7 bases, J lost 1 base, and 5 bases stayed unmatched. The CDR3 region is CATKYRGGNTEAFF. Written as DNA, the CDR3 is TGTGCCACCAAGTACAGGGGGGGGAACACTGAAGCTTTCTTT.

The rearrangement uses TRBV7-3 and TRBJ2-2; D is unresolved. This CDR3 has 15 residues. V was shortened by 5 bases and J by 0 bases, with 10 bases between the two germline ends. CDR1 and CDR2 (germline): SGHTA, FQGTGA. The CDR3 DNA sequence: TGTGCCAGCAGCCCGACCGGAGCGAACACCGGGGAGCTGTTTTTT. Amino acids: CASSPTGANTGELFF.